These T cell receptor beta chains were read from a single sample in a study of T cell repertoires in cytomegalovirus infection. TCRdb fed the reads into MiXCR, producing one record per CDR3 protein. The sample includes under 350,000 distinct CDR3 sequences, 9.5% of them seen just once. Sequenced material: PBMCs. The source of these receptors is a human donor in good health (CMV status not recorded). Some clones in this sample may be carry-over from other donors' samples. Each CDR3 is given with its conserved first and last residue. The order of the fields is V gene, J gene, D gene, clone size, CDR3 protein, CDR3 DNA. D genes are given only for firm matches. Not every row has a clone size; where given, it reads once, few, many or a size class.

TRBV20-1	TRBJ2-1	.	many	CSATFREQFF	TGCAGTGCTACCTTCCGTGAGCAGTTCTTC
TRBV11-3	TRBJ2-1	.	few	CASSPIAAGSEQFF	TGTGCCAGCAGCCCCATAGCGGCGGGCAGTGAGCAGTTCTTC
TRBV12-3/TRBV12-4	TRBJ1-1	.	few	CASSLLRNTEAFF	TGTGCCAGCAGTTTGTTGAGGAACACTGAAGCTTTCTTT
TRBV7-2	TRBJ1-2	.	many	CASHRAPAVLSGYTF	TGTGCCAGCCACAGGGCGCCGGCGGTTCTCAGTGGCTACACCTTC
TRBV6-2/TRBV6-3	TRBJ1-1	.	many	CASKGGDNTEAFF	TGTGCCAGCAAGGGAGGAGATAACACTGAAGCTTTCTTT
TRBV7-9	TRBJ2-5	TRBD2	few	CASTFGGGSKETQYF	TGTGCCAGCACCTTCGGAGGCGGGAGCAAAGAGACCCAGTACTTC
TRBV7-2	TRBJ2-6	.	many	CASSLRAGDGANVLTF	TGTGCCAGCAGCTTAAGGGCAGGGGACGGGGCCAACGTCCTGACTTTC
TRBV14	TRBJ1-1	.	.	CASSQGESTEAFF	TGTGCCAGCAGCCAAGGGGAAAGCACTGAAGCTTTCTTT
TRBV4-2	TRBJ2-3	.	many	CASSQEAPPRTDTQYF	TGTGCCAGCAGCCAAGAAGCCCCTCCTCGCACAGATACGCAGTATTTT
TRBV7-8	TRBJ2-3	TRBD2	.	CASGPLAGGADTQYF	TGTGCCAGCGGCCCATTAGCGGGAGGGGCAGATACGCAGTATTTT
TRBV10-3	TRBJ1-5	.	.	CAISENSNQPQHF	TGTGCCATCAGTGAAAATAGCAATCAGCCCCAGCATTTT
TRBV7-6	TRBJ1-1	.	many	CASSPWTGLDTEAFF	TGTGCCAGCAGCCCCTGGACGGGGCTAGACACTGAAGCTTTCTTT
TRBV7-8	TRBJ2-7	.	few	CASRSEQANYEQYF	TGTGCCAGCAGGTCCGAGCAGGCGAACTACGAGCAGTACTTC
TRBV11-1	TRBJ1-6	.	many	CASTETGLGSPLHF	TGTGCCAGCACCGAGACAGGTTTAGGATCACCCCTCCACTTT
TRBV20-1	TRBJ1-3	.	few	CSASGSGNTIYF	TGCAGTGCTAGTGGGAGCGGAAACACCATATATTTT
TRBV7-2	TRBJ1-2	.	few	CASSFGQRYGYTF	TGTGCCAGCAGCTTCGGGCAGCGCTATGGCTACACCTTC
TRBV28	TRBJ2-7	TRBD1	few	CASRTGTGGDPYEQYF	TGTGCCAGCAGAACCGGGACAGGGGGGGACCCCTACGAGCAGTACTTC
TRBV12-3/TRBV12-4	TRBJ1-5	TRBD1	many	CASSSTQGAQPQHF	TGTGCCAGCAGTTCTACTCAGGGGGCCCAGCCCCAGCATTTT
TRBV20-1	TRBJ2-5	TRBD1	.	CSAPDRGRGGAQYF	TGCAGTGCCCCGGACAGGGGGCGTGGTGGGGCCCAGTACTTC
TRBV27	TRBJ1-1	.	many	CANTRKTKDTEAFF	TGTGCCAACACACGAAAGACAAAGGACACTGAAGCTTTCTTT